These 27 T cell receptor beta chains were sequenced from one sample in a study of T cells in Graves' hyperthyroidism and ophthalmopathy. Amplification of TCR beta CDR3 regions used RNA as the template. HTBI primers were employed in a first-round RT-PCR of the TCR CDR3. In TCRdb, the multiplex PCR reads were re-called with MiXCR into one record per CDR3 protein. The sample contains 550,000 to 700,000 distinct CDR3 sequences, 46% of which appear only once. The sample taken for sequencing was peripheral blood or thyroid tissue (not recorded which). The receptors derive from an adult woman with Graves' disease, either hyperthyroidism or ophthalmopathy (not recorded which).

This chain uses TRBV5-1 with TRBJ1-2, with D unclear. The CDR3 has 14 residues. CDR1 SGHRS and CDR2 YFSETQ come from the germline V gene. The V and J ends lost 2 bases and 0 bases respectively, with 8 bases between them. DNA for the CDR3: TGCGCCAGCAGCTTTTCAGGCGCTAACTATGGCTACACCTTC. Its translation is CASSFSGANYGYTF.

This clonotype was seen repeatedly, ten times or more. The chain recombines TRBV10-1 with TRBJ2-2; D might be TRBD2 (5 bases). Looked up from germline, CDR1 is WNHNN and CDR2 is SYGVQD (reference sequence). This CDR3 is 17 amino acids long. V was shortened by 0 bases and J by 4 bases, with 15 bases between the two germline ends. Here the CDR3 reads CASSESQADTSTGELFF. The CDR3 DNA reads TGCGCCAGCAGTGAGTCCCAAGCTGATACTAGCACCGGGGAGCTGTTTTTT.

This clonotype was recorded once. The chain has TRBV5-1 and TRBJ2-5, with 9 bases matching TRBD1. The CDR3 is 19 amino acids. Germline V gene sequence: CDR1 SGHRS, CDR2 YFSETQ. V dropped 4 bases and J dropped 5; count of bases not matched to a gene: 21. This CDR3 is CASSLGPGTGRELSETQYF. The CDR3 DNA is TGCGCCAGCAGCCTCGGACCGGGGACAGGGAGGGAGCTTTCCGAGACCCAGTACTTC. The full variable domain, rest sourced from reference TRBV5-1 and TRBJ2-5, is KAGVTQTPRYLIKTRGQQVTLSCSPISGHRSVSWYQQTPGQGLQFLFEYFSETQRNKGNFPGRFSGRQFSNSRSEMNVSTLELGDSALYLCASSLGPGTGRELSETQYFGPGTRLLVL.

In this sample, this clonotype turned up a few times. The rearrangement links TRBV2 to TRBJ1-5; 7 bases line up with TRBD1. There are 12 residues in the CDR3. The trim removed 10 bases at V and 3 bases at J, leaving 3 bases unmatched. Germline CDR1 SNHLY, CDR2 FYNNEI. This chain's CDR3 is CATQGDNQPQHF. CDR3 nucleotides: TGTGCCACCCAGGGGGACAATCAGCCCCAGCATTTT.

This clonotype was observed a handful of times. The CDR3 DNA follows: TGCAGTGCTCGCCGCACAGATACGCAGTATTTT. Amino acids: CSARRTDTQYF. This chain links TRBV20-1 with TRBJ2-3; D unresolved. CDR3 size: 11 residues. V was shortened by 5 bases and J by 1 base, with 4 bases between the two germline ends. Germline CDR1 DFQATT, CDR2 SNEGSKA (reference sequence).

CDR3 nucleotides: TGTGCCAGCAGCTTAGAAGGGACATCAGTCTATGGCTACACCTTC. This gives the protein CASSLEGTSVYGYTF. The rearrangement links TRBV7-2 to TRBJ1-2; D is possibly TRBD1 (6 bases). Trimming took off 1 base at V and 4 bases at J, with 13 bases between the two ends. From germline, CDR1 is SGHTA and CDR2 FQGNSA. CDR3 length: 15 residues.

Many counts were recorded for this clonotype. V is TRBV7-9 and J is TRBJ2-7; D remains unclear. The germline V and J ends were trimmed by 2 bases and 5 bases, with 4 bases remaining between them. From germline, CDR1 is SEHNR and CDR2 FQNEAQ (reference sequence). The CDR3 is 11 amino acids. CDR3 amino acids: CASSLFNEQYF. CDR3 nucleotides: TGTGCCAGCAGCTTATTTAACGAGCAGTACTTC.

The chain carries TRBV4-2 and TRBJ1-2; TRBD1 is a possible D gene (6 bases). The CDR3 contains 15 residues. Germline V gene data show CDR1 as LGHNA and CDR2 as YNFKEQ. The V end was cut by 1 base, the J end by 5 bases, with 14 bases between. The CDR3 reads CASSQGGGRAYGYTF. The CDR3 DNA reads TGTGCCAGCAGCCAAGGCGGGGGCAGGGCGTATGGCTACACCTTC.

CDR3 sequence reads: CATKGQGGNTGELFF. CDR3 DNA sequence: TGTGCCACCAAGGGACAGGGCGGTAACACCGGGGAGCTGTTTTTT. The V call is TRBV24-1, the J call TRBJ2-2, with 9 bases lining up with TRBD1. V lost 8 bases to trimming and J lost 2 bases; unmatched junction nucleotides: 5. CDR3 length equals 15 residues. Germline CDR1 is KGHDR and CDR2 is SFDVKD.

In its sample, this clonotype was seen many times. This rearrangement joins TRBV7-9 to TRBJ1-4; 8 bases map to TRBD1. The CDR3 totals 14 residues. In germline, CDR1 is SEHNR, CDR2 FQNEAQ (reference sequence). V shed 5 bases and J 5 bases; nucleotides not matched to a gene: 4. Here the CDR3 DNA reads TGTGCCAGCAGCCTGACAGGGGAGAATGAAAAACTGTTTTTT. Its translation: CASSLTGENEKLFF.

This chain joins TRBV2 and TRBJ1-2, with D uncertain. The germline V gene encodes CDR1 SNHLY and CDR2 FYNNEI. The CDR3 sequence is 12 residues long. Trimming removed 8 bases from V and 12 bases from J, with 19 bases in between. The CDR3 here is CASANPASGNTF. In nucleotides, the CDR3 is TGTGCCAGCGCCAACCCGGCCTCTGGAAACACCTTC.

The V call is TRBV4-2, the J call TRBJ2-5; possibly TRBD2 for D (6 bases). Germline CDR1 is LGHNA and CDR2 is YNFKEQ. The V end lost 1 base, the J end lost 1 base, and 13 bases lay between the germline ends. The CDR3 contains 16 residues. The CDR3 loop reads CASSQGEAGRQETQYF. The CDR3, as DNA: TGTGCCAGCAGCCAAGGGGAGGCAGGACGCCAAGAGACCCAGTACTTC.

This clonotype was seen many times. V gene TRBV6-2 or TRBV6-3 combines with J gene TRBJ2-7; no firm D call. The germline gives CDR1 MNHEY, CDR2 SVGEGT. The CDR3 has 12 amino acids. Trimming left V 6 bases short and J 7 bases short, with 13 bases between. The CDR3, as DNA: TGTGCCAGCAGACCGCGGATAGGGGAGCAGTACTTC. Protein: CASRPRIGEQYF.

The rearrangement links TRBV7-2 to TRBJ2-7, with 7 bases aligning to TRBD2. The CDR3 contains 15 residues. The junction had 3 bases not matched to a gene; V was cut back by 1 base and J by 0 bases. Germline V CDR1 and CDR2: SGHTA, FQGNSA. CDR3 nucleotide sequence: TGTGCCAGCAGCTTAGTAGCGGGTATCTCCTACGAGCAGTACTTC. Its protein is CASSLVAGISYEQYF. The full variable domain, with the rest looked up from reference TRBV7-2 and TRBJ2-7, is GAGVSQSPSNKVTEKGKDVELRCDPISGHTALYWYRQSLGQGLEFLIYFQGNSAPDKSGLPSDRFSAERTGGSVSTLTIQRTQQEDSAVYLCASSLVAGISYEQYFGPGTRLTVT.

In this sample, this clonotype turned up many times. The chain links TRBV6-5 to TRBJ1-6; D unclear. V gave up 4 bases and J gave up 14 bases, with 15 bases separating them. Germline lookup yields CDR1 MNHEY and CDR2 SVGAGI. The CDR3 contains 13 residues. The CDR3 DNA follows: TGTGCCAGCAGTTTAACACCTCTTTTGGCCCTCCACTTT. Translated, it gives CASSLTPLLALHF.

This clonotype was seen many times. The rearrangement uses TRBV30 and TRBJ1-1, with 7 bases that match TRBD1. The CDR3 runs to 12 residues. Looked up from germline, CDR1 is GTSNPN and CDR2 is SVGIG (reference sequence). V lost 6 bases, J lost 6 bases, and 7 bases stayed unmatched. The CDR3: CACQQGTPEAFF. CDR3 coding DNA: TGTGCCTGCCAACAGGGGACCCCTGAAGCTTTCTTT. Filled out from reference TRBV30 and TRBJ1-1, the complete variable domain reads SQTIHQWPATLVQPVGSPLSLECTVEGTSNPNLYWYRQAAGRGLQLLFYSVGIGQISSEVPQNLSASRPQDRQFILSSKKLLLSDSGFYLCACQQGTPEAFFGQGTRLTVV.

This chain links TRBV20-1 with TRBJ1-4; maybe TRBD1 (5 bases). The CDR3 extends over 13 amino acids. Germline CDR1 is DFQATT and CDR2 is SNEGSKA (reference sequence). V was clipped by 6 bases and J by 8 bases, with 16 bases between them. CDR3 DNA sequence: TGCAGTGCCACCCAGGGAAGGGGCGAAAAACTGTTTTTT. Its protein is CSATQGRGEKLFF.

This chain joins TRBV28 and TRBJ2-7; D remains ambiguous. This CDR3 has 14 amino acids. The germline V and J ends were trimmed by 3 bases and 3 bases, with 12 bases remaining between them. Germline V gives CDR1 MDHEN, CDR2 SYDVKM. The CDR3 bases are TGTGCCAGCAGTTTCTTCTCTGCGATCTACGAGCAGTACTTC. This encodes CASSFFSAIYEQYF.

This chain links TRBV25-1 with TRBJ2-1; D is possibly TRBD1 (5 bases). V dropped 2 bases and J dropped 10 bases, with 6 bases sitting between them. The germline V gene encodes CDR1 MGHDK and CDR2 SYGVNS. The CDR3 extends over 11 amino acids. CDR3 loop: CASSERQEQFF. The CDR3 DNA sequence: TGTGCCAGCAGTGAACGACAGGAGCAGTTCTTC. Full variable domain (outside the CDR3, taken from reference TRBV25-1 and TRBJ2-1): EADIYQTPRYLVIGTGKKITLECSQTMGHDKMYWYQQDPGMELHLIHYSYGVNSTEKGDLSSESTVSRIRTEHFPLTLESARPSHTSQYLCASSERQEQFFGPGTRLTVL.

V is TRBV18 and J is TRBJ1-2; maybe TRBD1 (6 bases). Per germline, CDR1 KGHSH and CDR2 LQKENI. The germline V and J ends were trimmed by 1 base and 0 bases, with 6 bases remaining between them. The CDR3 loop spans 14 amino acids. CDR3 sequence: CASSPQGANYGYTF. Here the CDR3 DNA reads TGTGCCAGCTCACCACAGGGGGCTAACTATGGCTACACCTTC.

A single count supports this clonotype. The chain has TRBV7-6 and TRBJ2-5; D gene uncertain. The CDR3 length is 14 residues. The germline V and J ends were trimmed by 3 bases and 7 bases, with 15 bases remaining between them. Germline V gives CDR1 SGHVS, CDR2 FNYEAQ. This CDR3 reads CASSFPRGEGTQYF. The DNA for the CDR3 is TGTGCCAGCAGCTTCCCACGTGGGGAAGGGACCCAGTACTTC.

At least ten counts were recorded for this clonotype. The chain couples TRBV2 to TRBJ1-5, with D perhaps TRBD1 (6 bases). V was pared by 8 bases and J by 3 bases, with 11 bases between. Germline CDR1 reads SNHLY; CDR2 reads FYNNEI. CDR3 length: 13 residues. The CDR3 nucleotides read TGTGCCAGCTCCGGACAGTACAATCAGCCCCAGCATTTT. Its translation: CASSGQYNQPQHF.

This clonotype was observed a handful of times. The J gene is TRBJ2-7, the V gene TRBV27, with TRBD2 matching 9 bases. Germline lookup yields CDR1 MNHEY and CDR2 SMNVEV (reference sequence). V gave up 5 bases and J gave up 6 bases; unmatched junction bases: 14. This CDR3 is 16 amino acids long. Here the CDR3 DNA reads TGTGCCAGCAGTCCGGCGGCGGGAGGGATTTTCACCGAGCAGTACTTC. Translation: CASSPAAGGIFTEQYF.

There are many counts of this clonotype. The chain links TRBV13 to TRBJ2-5; D is perhaps TRBD2 (6 bases). Germline V gene data show CDR1 as PRHDT and CDR2 as FYEKMQ (reference sequence). V lost 1 base, J lost 5 bases, and 11 bases lay in between. This CDR3 comprises 14 residues. CDR3 sequence (DNA): TGTGCCAGCAGCTTAGACGGGAGCGGTGAGACCCAGTACTTC. Its protein product is CASSLDGSGETQYF.

With respect to this clonotype: One end of the junction does not line up with germline, which may come from a read error. CDR3 sequence: CASSQVRRDQETQYF. The CDR3 DNA reads TGCGCCAGCAGCCAAGTAAGACGGGACCAAGAGACCCAGTACTTC. This chain uses TRBV5-5 with TRBJ2-5; D ambiguous. The CDR3 is 15 amino acids. The V gene's germline CDR1 is SGHKS and CDR2 YYEKEE (reference sequence).

The V and J genes are TRBV28 and TRBJ1-5; D not resolved. V shed 6 bases and J shed 2 bases, with 11 bases lying between them. Germline lookup yields CDR1 MDHEN and CDR2 SYDVKM. CDR3 length: 14 residues. In DNA form, the CDR3 reads TGTGCCAGCAGGGGGATTGAAGGCAATCAGCCCCAGCATTTT. Translated, it gives CASRGIEGNQPQHF.

The genes are TRBV5-1 and TRBJ1-1; a weak D match, TRBD1 (5 bases). Germline CDR1 and CDR2: SGHRS and YFSETQ. Trimming removed 4 bases at V and 3 bases at J, with 16 bases between. CDR3 length: 15 amino acids. The chain's CDR3 is CASSKEGQGDTEAFF. In DNA, the CDR3 is TGCGCCAGCAGCAAAGAAGGCCAGGGAGACACTGAAGCTTTCTTT.